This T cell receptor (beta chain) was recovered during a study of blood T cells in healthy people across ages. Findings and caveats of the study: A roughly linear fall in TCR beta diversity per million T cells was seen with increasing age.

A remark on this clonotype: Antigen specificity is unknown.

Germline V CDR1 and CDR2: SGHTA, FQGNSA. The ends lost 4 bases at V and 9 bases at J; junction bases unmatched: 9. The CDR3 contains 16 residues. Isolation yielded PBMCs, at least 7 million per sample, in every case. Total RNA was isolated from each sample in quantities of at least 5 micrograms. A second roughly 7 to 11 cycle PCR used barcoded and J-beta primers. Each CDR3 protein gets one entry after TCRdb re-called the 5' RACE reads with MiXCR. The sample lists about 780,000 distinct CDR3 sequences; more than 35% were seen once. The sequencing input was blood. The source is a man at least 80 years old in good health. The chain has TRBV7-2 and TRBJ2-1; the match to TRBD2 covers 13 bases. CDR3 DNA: TGTGCCAGCAGCTCCCAACTAGCGGGAGGGCCGGTTGAGCAGTTCTTC. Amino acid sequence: CASSSQLAGGPVEQFF. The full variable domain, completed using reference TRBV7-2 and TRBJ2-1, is GAGVSQSPSNKVTEKGKDVELRCDPISGHTALYWYRQSLGQGLEFLIYFQGNSAPDKSGLPSDRFSAERTGGSVSTLTIQRTQQEDSAVYLCASSSQLAGGPVEQFFGPGTRLTVL.